This TCR beta chain emerged from a study of CD8+CD57+ T cells in acquired aplastic anemia. Study-level information: Isolated CD4+ and CD8+ cells, once sorted, yielded DNA averaging roughly 3.4 ug. Findings and caveats of the study: Patients shared twenty-nine CD8+ CDR3 sequences with controls. No significant difference in CD8+ Simpson's diversity was found between patients and controls.

TCR beta VDJ and CDR3 profiling used genomic DNA as template. One entry per CDR3 protein, called by TCRdb with MiXCR from the reads. The sample records about 190,000 distinct CDR3 sequences, roughly 64% being singletons. The CDR3 has 15 residues. The J segment lost 4 bases and the V segment lost 4 bases, leaving 8 bases of the junction unmatched. CDR1 is SEHNR, CDR2 FQNEAQ, per germline (reference sequence). This clonotype was counted between two and nine times. What it recognizes is unknown. The chain couples TRBV7-9 to TRBJ2-5; 8 bases map to TRBD2. Sequenced: sorted CD4+, CD8+, or CD8+CD57+ T cells (not recorded which) from PBMCs. This TCR derives from a human donor with severe aplastic anemia or a healthy control (not recorded which). CDR3: CASSSTSGPLETQYF. CDR3 bases: TGTGCCAGCAGCTCTACTAGCGGCCCGTTAGAGACCCAGTACTTC.